This T cell receptor beta chain was obtained from a study of blood T cell repertoires in COVID-19. Study at large: The cDNA or gDNA used as material had been derived from T cells, B-cell-depleted T cells, or PBMCs.

Method: immunoSEQ multiplex PCR; TCRdb's copy keeps in-frame clones and lacks some. The table shows fewer than 300,000 clones, with 90% to 95% occurring only once. Germline V gene lookup returns CDR1 SEHNR and CDR2 FQNEAQ (reference sequence). Between the trimmed V and J ends, which lost 3 bases and 2 bases, there was a span of 10 bases. This CDR3 spans 14 amino acids. The source material was peripheral blood. The source is a woman in her twenties or thirties with COVID-19, enrolled during active disease. The chain uses TRBV7-9 and TRBJ2-5, with a weak D call TRBD2 (5 bases). The CDR3 here is CASSFNGGQETQYF. CDR3 sequence (DNA): TGTGCCAGCAGCTTCAATGGCGGGCAAGAGACCCAGTACTTC.